This TCR beta chain was profiled in a study of T and B cells in COVID-19 patients. About the research overall: Peripheral blood came from COVID-19 patients with active infection or after recovery. Study-wide points: CD4+, regulatory T cell, CD8+ and sorted SARS-CoV-2-responsive or tetramer+ T cells were not yet sequenced.

As regards this clonotype: The antigen is unknown.

BIOMED2 TRB-A/B primer pools were used in multiplex TRB PCR. Each CDR3 protein gets one entry after TCRdb re-called the multiplex PCR reads with MiXCR. The sample includes 10,000 or so distinct CDR3 sequences, 30% to 35% of them seen just once. From blood, about 240-550 ng of genomic DNA served as TRB template. Germline V gene lookup returns CDR1 MNHEY and CDR2 SMNVEV (reference sequence). V lost 3 bases and J lost 1, with 8 bases in between. The CDR3 totals 14 residues. The specimen was blood. This receptor was identified in a human donor with active COVID-19. The gene calls are TRBV27 and TRBJ2-3, with D tentatively TRBD2 (5 bases). The CDR3 loop is CASSLGSRTDTQYF. In DNA, the CDR3 is TGTGCCAGCAGTTTGGGGAGCCGCACAGATACGCAGTATTTT.